These 6 T cell receptor beta chains were sequenced from one sample in a study of blood T cell repertoires in COVID-19. TCRdb's table, derived via immunoSEQ multiplex PCR, lists solely in-frame clones and lacks some. The sample lists 270,000 or so clones; around 84% were seen once. Sequenced: PBMCs or T cells enriched from blood (not recorded which). These receptor sequences come from a woman in her 50s who had been exposed to COVID-19.

The V call is TRBV7-2, the J call TRBJ1-2; possible D gene TRBD1, 6 bases. V lost 5 bases and J 5 bases, leaving 15 bases between the germline ends. The CDR3 contains 14 residues. Per the germline V gene, CDR1 is SGHTA and CDR2 is FQGNSA. Here the CDR3 DNA reads TGTGCCAGCAGCCGCCAGACAGGCCCTTATGGCTACACCTTC. Translating it yields CASSRQTGPYGYTF.

The chain uses TRBV12-3 or TRBV12-4 and TRBJ1-1; D call uncertain. This CDR3 has 13 residues. The V and J ends lost 7 bases and 5 bases respectively, with 14 bases between them. CDR3 sequence (DNA): TGTGCCAGCACCGAGACGACGGGGACTGAAGCTTTCTTT. This translates into CASTETTGTEAFF.

This clone was seen a handful of times. DNA of the CDR3: TGTGCCAGCGGGACTCCGCACTGGGGCGGGGAGCTGTTTTTT. Protein sequence: CASGTPHWGGELFF. The V call is TRBV28, the J call TRBJ2-2, with D maybe TRBD2 (6 bases). From germline, CDR1 is MDHEN and CDR2 SYDVKM. The CDR3 is made up of 14 amino acids. V dropped 8 bases and J dropped 7 bases, with 17 bases sitting between them.

This rearrangement joins TRBV25-1 to TRBJ2-7, with D possibly TRBD1 on 5 matching bases. The CDR3 consists of 16 residues. Germline lookup yields CDR1 MGHDK and CDR2 SYGVNS. Trimming took 5 bases from V and 4 from J, leaving 21 bases between them. The CDR3 DNA sequence: TGTGCCAGCAGTACCATTATCGGCCAAAGGGGTTACGAGCAGTACTTC. This sequence encodes CASSTIIGQRGYEQYF.

This chain uses TRBV29-1 with TRBJ1-2; 9 bases are a match to TRBD1. The CDR3 extends over 13 amino acids. Looked up from germline, CDR1 is SQVTM and CDR2 is ANQGSEA. V gave up 8 bases and J gave up 8 bases; unmatched junction bases: 12. The CDR3: CSIRDRETGGYTF. In DNA form, the CDR3 reads TGCAGCATCCGGGACAGGGAAACCGGCGGCTACACCTTC.

The rearrangement links TRBV20-1 to TRBJ1-1, with a tentative D call TRBD1 (5 bases). Germline assignment: CDR1 DFQATT and CDR2 SNEGSKA (reference sequence). This CDR3 has 13 residues. The V end was cut by 3 bases, the J end by 0 bases, with 8 bases between. The CDR3: CSASGAMNTEAFF. The CDR3 DNA reads as TGCAGTGCTAGTGGGGCAATGAACACTGAAGCTTTCTTT.